Below, 30 T cell receptor beta chains from the same sample are listed, as sequenced in a study of tumor-infiltrating lymphocytes in primary liver carcinoma. Priming with a constant-region primer yielded TCR beta cDNA from 450 to 600 ng total RNA. For TCR beta, libraries were produced by three nested multiplex PCR rounds using slightly modified ARM-PCR. In the first two PCR rounds, TRBV1-TRBV30 forward primers were paired with a C-beta reverse primer, and each round lasted approximately 10 cycles. TCRdb reprocessed the multiplex PCR reads with MiXCR, giving one entry per CDR3 protein. The sample has 80,000 or so distinct CDR3 sequences, about two thirds seen once. The roughly 17-31 mg bulk tissue piece was not sorted before simultaneous RNA and DNA extraction. Sample: liver tumor tissue from sampling region 4. Subset of the sample: tumor region T4, right-lateral pole. The receptors were gathered from a woman aged 55-69 years with primary liver carcinoma and hepatitis B virus infection.

Comment on this clonotype: Germline is not matched at one junction end, which may reflect a read error. The chain recombines TRBV7-3 with TRBJ2-2; maybe TRBD2 (6 bases). Per germline, CDR1 SGHTA and CDR2 FQGTGA. The CDR3 spans 12 residues. The CDR3 here is CASSLRGGELLF. In DNA form, the CDR3 reads TGTGCCAGCAGCTTAAGGGGCGGGGAGCTGTTATTT.

Worth noting for this clonotype: Relative to the germline gene, one junction end is altered; a read error may explain this. The V and J genes are TRBV19 and TRBJ1-1; the D is unclear. This CDR3 has 13 amino acids. The V gene's germline CDR1 is LNHDA and CDR2 SQIVND (reference sequence). The CDR3 nucleotides read TGTGCGAGTAGTACCATCGGTGGGGCTGAAGCTTTCTTT. Protein sequence: CASSTIGGAEAFF.

Turning to this clonotype: Sequence at one end of the junction differs from germline and may be a read error. The chain employs TRBV11-2 and TRBJ2-3; TRBD1 might be the D (6 bases). The CDR3 runs to 14 residues. The V gene's germline CDR1 is SGHAT and CDR2 FQNNGV. The CDR3 DNA is TGTACCAGTAGCTTGGGGACATGGGGCGATACGCAGTATTTT. The encoded protein is CTSSLGTWGDTQYF.

The rearrangement uses TRBV7-3 and TRBJ2-7, with 14 bases identical to TRBD2. Germline CDR1 reads SGHTA; CDR2 reads FQGTGA. Losses at the gene ends were 5 bases for V and 4 bases for J; bases not matched to a gene: 16. The CDR3 runs 19 residues. The CDR3 is CASSAPSRLAGGPGYEQYF. The CDR3 DNA follows: TGTGCCAGCAGCGCACCGAGTAGACTAGCGGGAGGGCCTGGGTACGAGCAGTACTTC.

Ten or more counts support this clonotype. The chain uses TRBV12-3 or TRBV12-4 and TRBJ2-2; D is uncertain. Trimming left V 3 bases short and J 1 base short, with 3 bases between. The CDR3 is 13 amino acids. DNA of the CDR3: TGTGCCAGCAGTTTCAGGAACACCGGGGAGCTGTTTTTT. This sequence encodes CASSFRNTGELFF.

J is TRBJ2-7 and V is TRBV11-2; D assignment may be TRBD1 or TRBD2 (5 bases each). Germline loops: CDR1 SGHAT, CDR2 FQNNGV. CDR3 length: 14 residues. This CDR3 reads CVGGFGGASYEQYF. The CDR3 DNA reads TGTGTCGGCGGCTTTGGGGGAGCTAGTTACGAGCAGTACTTC.

Points on this clonotype: Sequence at one end of the junction differs from germline and may be a read error. The V call is TRBV6-5, the J call TRBJ2-7; D uncertain. CDR1 is MNHEY, CDR2 SVGAGI, per germline. The CDR3 totals 13 residues. The CDR3 spells CASRPYSSYEQCF. CDR3 in DNA: TGTGCCAGCAGGCCATACTCCTCCTACGAGCAGTGCTTC.

This clonotype was seen a handful of times. J is TRBJ2-5 and V is TRBV12-5, with D possibly TRBD1 on 6 matching bases. The ends were cut back, 5 bases at V and 6 bases at J, with 19 bases in the middle. CDR3 length: 15 amino acids. Germline CDR1 and CDR2: LGHNT and FRNRAP. The CDR3 region has the DNA TGTGCTAGTGGTGCCTCGGACAGCCCGGGGCAGACCCAGTACTTC. Amino acid sequence: CASGASDSPGQTQYF.

The V and J genes are TRBV5-6 and TRBJ2-5, with D possibly TRBD1 on 7 matching bases. The CDR3 has 15 residues. CDR1 and CDR2 (germline): SGHDT, YYEEEE. The germline V and J ends were trimmed by 4 bases and 2 bases, with 15 bases remaining between them. CDR3 residues: CASSIRGAEQETQYF. For the CDR3, the DNA is TGTGCCAGCAGCATCAGGGGGGCAGAACAAGAGACCCAGTACTTC.

Comment on this clonotype: One junction end disagrees with the germline gene, perhaps due to a read error. The rearrangement uses TRBV7-9 and TRBJ2-2, with a weak D call TRBD2 (6 bases). In germline, CDR1 is SEHNR, CDR2 FQNEAQ (reference sequence). This CDR3 is built from 15 residues. The CDR3 region is CASNLYAGSTGELLF. CDR3 nucleotides: TGTGCCAGCAACTTATACGCGGGAAGCACCGGGGAGCTGCTTTTT.

The chain joins TRBV12-3 or TRBV12-4 to TRBJ2-7; 9 nucleotides line up with TRBD1. V was clipped by 5 bases and J by 5 bases; unmatched bases: 7. The CDR3 loop spans 14 amino acids. The CDR3 here is CASSPNRGRDEQYF. The CDR3 DNA is TGTGCCAGCAGTCCCAACAGGGGGCGCGACGAGCAGTACTTC.

A word on this clonotype: The junction and the germline gene differ at one end; a read error may be behind it. This sequence joins TRBV30 and TRBJ2-5; no definite D call. The germline CDR1 and CDR2 sequences are GTSNPN and SVGIG (reference sequence). There are 11 residues in the CDR3. The CDR3 region is CAWSPQETRYF. Written as DNA, the CDR3 is TGTGCCTGGAGTCCTCAAGAGACCCGGTACTTT. The whole variable domain, filled in from reference TRBV30 and TRBJ2-5, reads SQTIHQWPATLVQPVGSPLSLECTVEGTSNPNLYWYRQAAGRGLQLLFYSVGIGQISSEVPQNLSASRPQDRQFILSSKKLLLSDSGFYLCAWSPQETRYFGPGTRLLVL.

This chain joins TRBV29-1 and TRBJ2-1, with TRBD2 matching 8 bases. Looked up from germline, CDR1 is SQVTM and CDR2 is ANQGSEA. V lost 8 bases, J lost 9 bases, and 18 bases stayed unmatched. There are 15 residues in the CDR3. DNA for the CDR3: TGCAGCCTGATGTCGGGAGGGTCCCGGGGAGGTGAGCAGTTCTTC. It encodes CSLMSGGSRGGEQFF.

The sample holds a few counts of this clonotype. The chain couples TRBV2 to TRBJ2-7; D remains ambiguous. The germline CDR1 and CDR2 sequences are SNHLY and FYNNEI. Trimming removed 5 bases at V and 3 bases at J, with 8 bases between. The CDR3 is 12 amino acids. The DNA for the CDR3 is TGTGCCAGCAGTCAGGACGGCTACGAGCAGTACTTC. Encoded protein: CASSQDGYEQYF. Complete variable domain (other parts from reference TRBV2 and TRBJ2-7): EPEVTQTPSHQVTQMGQEVILRCVPISNHLYFYWYRQILGQKVEFLVSFYNNEISEKSEIFDDQFSVERPDGSNFTLKIRSTKLEDSAMYFCASSQDGYEQYFGPGTRLTVT.

About this clonotype: A much larger clone lies one base from this, so it may be a read error. The rearrangement joins TRBV5-1 to TRBJ2-3; 7 bases are shared with TRBD2. V lost 0 bases to trimming and J lost 2 bases; unmatched junction nucleotides: 6. The CDR3 sequence is 16 residues long. Germline CDR1 reads SGHRS; CDR2 reads YFSETQ. The CDR3 here is CASSLVLGRHTDTQYF. The CDR3 bases are TGCGCCAGCAGCTTGGTGCTCGGGAGGCACACAGATACGCAGTATTTT.

There are many counts of this clonotype. The CDR3 protein is CASSRQLGENTGELFF. CDR3 sequence (DNA): TGTGCCAGCAGCCGCCAATTAGGCGAGAACACCGGGGAGCTGTTTTTT. The chain uses TRBV4-2 and TRBJ2-2; D unresolved. In germline, CDR1 is LGHNA, CDR2 YNFKEQ. This CDR3 is 16 amino acids long. Between the trimmed V and J ends, which lost 4 bases and 1 base, there was a span of 13 bases.

To note about this clonotype: One end of the junction is discordant with germline, which a read error may explain. CDR3 in amino acids: CASSLALSFRTSGSYNEQFF. The CDR3 coding sequence is TGCGCCAGCAGCTTAGCGCTGAGCTTCCGGACTAGCGGCTCCTACAATGAGCAGTTCTTC. J is TRBJ2-1 and V is TRBV7-8; 10 bases fit TRBD2. The CDR3 length is 20 residues. Per germline, CDR1 SGHVS and CDR2 FQNEAQ.

In the case of this clonotype: At one boundary the junction diverges from the germline segment, which might be a read error. The chain couples TRBV20-1 to TRBJ2-2; 7 bases align to TRBD1. There are 15 residues in the CDR3. From germline, CDR1 is DFQATT and CDR2 SNEGSKA (reference sequence). As DNA, the CDR3 is TGTACCCCGAGAGATGGACAGGCTATGGCCGGGGAGCTGCTTTTT. This encodes CTPRDGQAMAGELLF.

This rearrangement joins TRBV29-1 to TRBJ2-1, with D perhaps given as TRBD1 or TRBD2 (7 bases each). The CDR3 has 14 residues. Per the germline V gene, CDR1 is SQVTM and CDR2 is ANQGSEA. V gave up 8 bases and J gave up 7 bases, with 21 bases separating them. CDR3 loop: CSLTRGRGGNEQFF. CDR3 coding DNA: TGCAGCCTCACCAGGGGCAGGGGGGGGAATGAGCAGTTCTTC.

V usage is TRBV2 and J usage is TRBJ2-1; D could derive from TRBD1 or TRBD2 (5 bases each). V was clipped by 11 bases and J by 5 bases, with 16 bases between them. The CDR3 loop spans 13 amino acids. CDR1 SNHLY and CDR2 FYNNEI come from the germline V gene. The CDR3 DNA reads as TGTGCCGGGGGATATCTTGGGGACAATGAGCAGTTCTTC. Translation: CAGGYLGDNEQFF.

Remarks on this clonotype: One base away lies a much larger clone, so this may be a sequencing read error. This sequence joins TRBV6-5 and TRBJ1-4, with D unresolved. This CDR3 has 15 amino acids. Trimming pared 5 bases from V and 7 bases from J, leaving 17 bases between. The germline gives CDR1 MNHEY, CDR2 SVGAGI. In DNA, the CDR3 is TGTGCCAGCAGTGTGAAACGGAGGTTTAGTGAAAAACTGTTTTTT. Amino acid sequence: CASSVKRRFSEKLFF.

As to this clonotype: At one of its ends the junction is not consistent with the germline gene, which may arise from a read error. This sequence joins TRBV6-1 and TRBJ1-2; no firm D call. Per germline, CDR1 MNHNS and CDR2 SASEGT. The CDR3 consists of 14 residues. The CDR3 sequence is CASSVTTVLYGHTF. The CDR3 DNA reads TGTGCCAGCAGTGTCACGACGGTTCTCTATGGCCACACATTC.

By frequency in the sample, this clonotype is medium-sized. V usage is TRBV6-2 or TRBV6-3 and J usage is TRBJ2-6; 8 nucleotides agree with TRBD1. Germline lookup yields CDR1 MNHEY and CDR2 SVGEGT. The CDR3 contains 14 residues. V was clipped by 5 bases and J by 3 bases; unmatched bases: 0. The CDR3 DNA is TGTGCCAGCAGTGGACAGGGTGGGGCCAACGTCCTGACTTTC. It yields the protein CASSGQGGANVLTF.

This clonotype has only one observation. V usage is TRBV29-1 and J usage is TRBJ2-2, with 9 bases aligning to TRBD2. The CDR3 loop spans 15 amino acids. V lost 5 bases, J lost 9 bases, and 13 bases stayed unmatched. Looked up from germline, CDR1 is SQVTM and CDR2 is ANQGSEA. CDR3 sequence (DNA): TGCAGCGTTATACCTGGCGGGAGGGCCTCTAGGGAGCTGTTTTTT. Protein sequence: CSVIPGGRASRELFF.

The gene calls are TRBV29-1 and TRBJ2-2, with TRBD2 matching over 11 bases. The V segment lost 4 bases and the J segment 7 bases; nucleotides outside the gene matches: 14. Germline values: CDR1 SQVTM, CDR2 ANQGSEA. This CDR3 is built from 17 residues. The CDR3 DNA reads as TGCAGCGTTGGAGCAGATGGTAGCGGGAGGGATTACGGGGAGCTGTTTTTT. Translated: CSVGADGSGRDYGELFF.

A single count supports this clonotype. This chain joins TRBV11-2 and TRBJ2-2; D unclear. The CDR3 length is 15 residues. Trimming removed 7 bases from V and 15 bases from J, with 27 bases in between. CDR1 is SGHAT, CDR2 FQNNGV, per germline. The CDR3 loop is CASNPPQGPTGELFF. CDR3 bases: TGTGCCAGCAACCCTCCGCAAGGACCGACCGGAGAGTTGTTTTTT.

Comments on this clonotype: This CDR3 fails to terminate in the conserved phenylalanine or tryptophan, so it likely reflects a read error. The chain employs TRBV11-3 and TRBJ1-1; D gene ambiguous. Deletions cut 8 bases from V and 0 bases from J, with 13 bases between. This CDR3 has 14 residues. Germline assignment: CDR1 SGHNT and CDR2 YENEEA. CDR3 sequence: CASGQDALNTEAFY. DNA of the CDR3: TGTGCCAGCGGCCAGGACGCCTTGAACACTGAAGCTTTCTAT.

The chain has TRBV7-9 and TRBJ2-2; 7 bases agree with TRBD2. The V segment lost 2 bases and the J segment 15 bases; nucleotides outside the gene matches: 15. Germline CDR1 and CDR2: SEHNR and FQNEAQ (reference sequence). CDR3 size: 15 residues. Here the CDR3 reads CASSLYAGSTGGLFF. Written as DNA, the CDR3 is TGTGCCAGCAGCTTATACGCGGGAAGCACCGGGGGGTTGTTTTTT.

Details on this clonotype: A much larger clone is a single base away; this may be a read error. The gene calls are TRBV6-1 and TRBJ1-1; perhaps TRBD1 as D (6 bases). The CDR3 length is 15 residues. CDR1 and CDR2 from the germline V gene are MNHNS and SASEGT. Trimming pared 4 bases from V and 1 base from J, leaving 13 bases between. CDR3 DNA sequence: TGTGCCAGCAGTGCCCCAGGGGCTGGGAACACTGAAGCTTTCTTT. Residues: CASSAPGAGNTEAFF.

The V call is TRBV6-5, the J call TRBJ2-1; TRBD2 is a possible D gene (6 bases). The germline V gene has CDR1 MNHEY and CDR2 SVGAGI. Trimming stripped 10 bases from V and 3 bases from J, with 25 bases between. CDR3 length equals 17 residues. As DNA, the CDR3 is TGTGCCAACGGGCCCCGGGTTCAAGCGGGTCGCTACAATGAGCAGTTCTTC. Its protein is CANGPRVQAGRYNEQFF.